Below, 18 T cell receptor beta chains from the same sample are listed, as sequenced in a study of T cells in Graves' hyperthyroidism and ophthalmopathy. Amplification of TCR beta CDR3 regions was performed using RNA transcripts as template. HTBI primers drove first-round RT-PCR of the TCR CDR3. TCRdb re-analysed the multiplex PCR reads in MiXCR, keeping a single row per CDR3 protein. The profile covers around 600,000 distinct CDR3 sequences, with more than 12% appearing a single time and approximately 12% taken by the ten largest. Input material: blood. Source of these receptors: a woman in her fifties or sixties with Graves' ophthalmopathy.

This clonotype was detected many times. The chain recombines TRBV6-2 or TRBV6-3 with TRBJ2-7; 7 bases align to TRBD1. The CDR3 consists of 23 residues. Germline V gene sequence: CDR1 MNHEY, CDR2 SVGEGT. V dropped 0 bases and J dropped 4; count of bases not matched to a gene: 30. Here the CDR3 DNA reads TGTGCCAGCAGTTACTCACCTCCGAGTCGGGACAGTCAAAGGTCATTTCGTCCTTACGAGCAGTACTTC. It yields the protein CASSYSPPSRDSQRSFRPYEQYF.

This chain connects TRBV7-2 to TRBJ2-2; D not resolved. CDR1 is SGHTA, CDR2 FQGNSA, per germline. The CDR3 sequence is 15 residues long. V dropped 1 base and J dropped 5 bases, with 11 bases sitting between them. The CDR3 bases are TGTGCCAGCAGCTTAGGTACCTCGCGGACCGGGGAGCTGTTTTTT. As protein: CASSLGTSRTGELFF.

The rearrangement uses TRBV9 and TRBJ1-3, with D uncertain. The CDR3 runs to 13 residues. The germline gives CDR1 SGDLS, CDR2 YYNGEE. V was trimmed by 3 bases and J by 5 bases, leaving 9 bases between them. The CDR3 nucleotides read TGTGCCAGCAGCGCCCGGATGCGAAACACCATATATTTT. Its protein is CASSARMRNTIYF.

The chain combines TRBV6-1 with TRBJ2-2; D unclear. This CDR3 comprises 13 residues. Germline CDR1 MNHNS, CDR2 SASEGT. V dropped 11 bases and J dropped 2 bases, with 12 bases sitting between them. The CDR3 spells CASTRPNTGELFF. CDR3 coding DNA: TGTGCCTCTACACGACCCAACACCGGGGAGCTGTTTTTT.

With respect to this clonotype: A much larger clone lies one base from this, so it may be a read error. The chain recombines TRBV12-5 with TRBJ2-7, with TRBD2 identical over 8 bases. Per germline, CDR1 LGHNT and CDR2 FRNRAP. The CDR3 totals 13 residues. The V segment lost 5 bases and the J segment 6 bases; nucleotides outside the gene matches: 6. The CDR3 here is CASGKSGRSEQYF. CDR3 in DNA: TGTGCTAGTGGTAAGAGCGGGAGAAGCGAGCAGTACTTC.

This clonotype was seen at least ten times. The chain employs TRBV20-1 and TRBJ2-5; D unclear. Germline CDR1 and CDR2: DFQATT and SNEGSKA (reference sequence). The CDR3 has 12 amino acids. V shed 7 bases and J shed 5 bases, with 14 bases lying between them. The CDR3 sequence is CSVGIDWETQYF. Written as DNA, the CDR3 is TGCAGTGTGGGGATTGACTGGGAGACCCAGTACTTC.

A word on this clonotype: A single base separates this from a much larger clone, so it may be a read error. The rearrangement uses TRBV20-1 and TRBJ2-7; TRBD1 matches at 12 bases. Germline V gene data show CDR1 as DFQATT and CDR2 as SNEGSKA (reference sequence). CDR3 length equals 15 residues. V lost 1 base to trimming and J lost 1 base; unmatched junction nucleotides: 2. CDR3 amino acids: CSARGGQGASYEQYF. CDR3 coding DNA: TGCAGTGCTAGAGGGGGACAGGGGGCTTCCTACGAGCAGTACTTC.

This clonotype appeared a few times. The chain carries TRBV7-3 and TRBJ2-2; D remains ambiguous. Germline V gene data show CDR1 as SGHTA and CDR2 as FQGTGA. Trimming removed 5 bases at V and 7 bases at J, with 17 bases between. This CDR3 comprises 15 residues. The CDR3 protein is CASSPQTRKSGELFF. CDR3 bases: TGTGCCAGCAGCCCCCAAACTCGAAAGAGCGGGGAGCTGTTTTTT.

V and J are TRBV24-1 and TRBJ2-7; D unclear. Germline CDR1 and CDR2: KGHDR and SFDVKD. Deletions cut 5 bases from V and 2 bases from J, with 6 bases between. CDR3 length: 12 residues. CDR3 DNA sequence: TGTGCCACCAGTGGTGAAACCTACGAGCAGTACTTC. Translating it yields CATSGETYEQYF.

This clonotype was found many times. This CDR3 is CASSLRLMNTGELFF. The DNA of the CDR3 is TGTGCCAGCAGCCTACGACTCATGAACACCGGGGAGCTGTTTTTT. The chain recombines TRBV5-6 with TRBJ2-2; D remains unclear. The V and J ends lost 4 bases and 1 base respectively, with 11 bases between them. Germline loops: CDR1 SGHDT, CDR2 YYEEEE. This CDR3 has 15 amino acids.

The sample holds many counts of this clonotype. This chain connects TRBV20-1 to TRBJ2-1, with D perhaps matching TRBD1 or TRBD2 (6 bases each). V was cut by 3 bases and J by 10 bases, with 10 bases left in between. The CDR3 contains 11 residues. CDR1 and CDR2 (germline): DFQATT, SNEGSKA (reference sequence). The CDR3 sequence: CSASMGGEQFF. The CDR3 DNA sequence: TGCAGTGCTAGTATGGGGGGCGAGCAGTTCTTC.

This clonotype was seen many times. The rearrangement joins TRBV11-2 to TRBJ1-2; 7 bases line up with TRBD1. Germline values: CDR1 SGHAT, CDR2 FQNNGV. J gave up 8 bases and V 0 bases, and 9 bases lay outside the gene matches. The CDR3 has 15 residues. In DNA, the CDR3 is TGTGCCAGCAGCTTAGAGGGGAGACAGGGCCGGGGCTACACCTTC. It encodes CASSLEGRQGRGYTF. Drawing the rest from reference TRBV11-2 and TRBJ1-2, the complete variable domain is EAGVAQSPRYKIIEKRQSVAFWCNPISGHATLYWYQQILGQGPKLLIQFQNNGVVDDSQLPKDRFSAERLKGVDSTLKIQPAKLEDSAVYLCASSLEGRQGRGYTFGSGTRLTVV.

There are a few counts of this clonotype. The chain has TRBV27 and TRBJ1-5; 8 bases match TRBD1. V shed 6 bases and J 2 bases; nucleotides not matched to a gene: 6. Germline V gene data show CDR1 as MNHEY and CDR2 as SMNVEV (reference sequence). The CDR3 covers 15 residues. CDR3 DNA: TGTGCCAGCAGGGCAGGGGGCGCGGGCAATCAGCCCCAGCATTTT. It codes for CASRAGGAGNQPQHF.

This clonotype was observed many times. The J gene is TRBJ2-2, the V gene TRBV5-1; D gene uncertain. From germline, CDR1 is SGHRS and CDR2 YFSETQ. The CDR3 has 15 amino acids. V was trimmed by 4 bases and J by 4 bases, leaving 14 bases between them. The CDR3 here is CASSILPDITGELFF. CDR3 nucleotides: TGCGCCAGCAGCATCTTACCCGACATCACCGGGGAGCTGTTTTTT.

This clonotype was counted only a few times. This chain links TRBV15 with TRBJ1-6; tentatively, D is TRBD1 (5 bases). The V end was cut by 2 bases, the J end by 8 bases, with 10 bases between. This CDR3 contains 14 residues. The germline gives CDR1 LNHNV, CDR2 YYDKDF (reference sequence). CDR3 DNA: TGTGCCACCAGCAGACAGGGTGGGGATTCACCCCTCCACTTT. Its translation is CATSRQGGDSPLHF.

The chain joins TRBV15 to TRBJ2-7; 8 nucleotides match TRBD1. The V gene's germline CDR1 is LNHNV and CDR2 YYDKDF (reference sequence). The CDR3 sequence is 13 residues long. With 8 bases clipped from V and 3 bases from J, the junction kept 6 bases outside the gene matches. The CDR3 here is CATATDRGYEQYF. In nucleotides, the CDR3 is TGTGCCACCGCCACCGACAGGGGCTACGAGCAGTACTTC.

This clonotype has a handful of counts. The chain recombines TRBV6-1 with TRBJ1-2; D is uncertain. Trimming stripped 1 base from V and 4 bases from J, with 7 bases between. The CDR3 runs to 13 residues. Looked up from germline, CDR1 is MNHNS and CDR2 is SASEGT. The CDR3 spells CASSEVPSYGYTF. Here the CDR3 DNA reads TGTGCCAGCAGTGAAGTACCGTCCTATGGCTACACCTTC.

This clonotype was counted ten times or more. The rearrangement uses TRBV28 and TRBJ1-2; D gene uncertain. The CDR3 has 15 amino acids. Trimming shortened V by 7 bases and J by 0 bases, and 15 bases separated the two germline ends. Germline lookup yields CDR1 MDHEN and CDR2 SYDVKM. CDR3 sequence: CASKDGGLANYGYTF. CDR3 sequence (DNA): TGTGCCAGCAAGGACGGAGGCTTAGCTAACTATGGCTACACCTTC.